A single sample is the source of the 7 T cell receptor beta chains below, sequenced in a study of cytomegalovirus exposure and HLA in healthy donors. PCR employed 60 Vbeta and 13 Jbeta primers. Assay used: immunoSEQ multiplex PCR; TCRdb lists only in-frame clones, some missing. The data show approximately 80,000 clones, roughly 61% seen once. The sample consisted of PBMCs. These receptors all come from a woman in her thirties or forties in good health and CMV-seropositive.

CDR3 residues: CASSEVQETQYF. The CDR3 DNA reads as TGTGCCAGCAGTGAAGTACAAGAGACCCAGTACTTC. The chain links TRBV2 to TRBJ2-5; D not resolved. Germline V gene lookup returns CDR1 SNHLY and CDR2 FYNNEI. This CDR3 is built from 12 residues. V lost 1 base to trimming and J lost 2 bases, with 2 bases between them.

The chain has TRBV27 and TRBJ2-7; D not certain. Germline-derived CDR1 and CDR2 are MNHEY and SMNVEV (reference sequence). Trimming pared 6 bases from V and 4 bases from J, leaving 7 bases between. The CDR3 length is 11 residues. The CDR3: CASSSLYEQYF. The DNA of the CDR3 is TGTGCCAGCAGCTCGTTATACGAGCAGTACTTC.

This chain links TRBV5-1 with TRBJ1-2; 9 bases align to TRBD1. The CDR3 covers 13 residues. CDR1 and CDR2 from the germline V gene are SGHRS and YFSETQ. Trimming took 2 bases from V and 6 from J; bases not matched to a gene: 2. CDR3 in DNA: TGCGCCAGCAGCTTAAGGACAGGGGATGGCTACACCTTC. It is translated as CASSLRTGDGYTF.

This clone was detected a few times. The V call is TRBV2, the J call TRBJ1-1; 7 nucleotides align to TRBD1. The J segment lost 2 bases and the V segment lost 6 bases, leaving 3 bases of the junction unmatched. Germline V CDR1 and CDR2: SNHLY, FYNNEI. This CDR3 contains 13 residues. The CDR3: CASRDRINTEAFF. CDR3 nucleotides: TGTGCCAGCAGGGACAGGATTAACACTGAAGCTTTCTTT.

The rearrangement uses TRBV28 and TRBJ1-2, with TRBD1 matching over 7 bases. The CDR3 extends over 14 amino acids. Trimming at V came to 4 bases and at J to 8 bases, leaving 10 bases not matched to a gene. In germline, CDR1 is MDHEN, CDR2 SYDVKM. CDR3 sequence reads: CASSWGGTADGYTF. The CDR3 region has the DNA TGTGCCAGCAGTTGGGGCGGGACAGCCGACGGCTACACCTTC.

This chain joins TRBV7-9 and TRBJ2-2, with D perhaps matching TRBD1 (6 bases). Trimming took off 3 bases at V and 6 bases at J, with 11 bases between the two ends. This CDR3 region has 14 residues. Germline V gene data show CDR1 as SEHNR and CDR2 as FQNEAQ (reference sequence). The DNA of the CDR3 is TGTGCCAGCAGCTTGCAACAGGGCTCCGGGGAGCTGTTTTTT. Protein: CASSLQQGSGELFF.

This chain joins TRBV2 and TRBJ1-5, with TRBD1 identical over 7 bases. Germline V lookup: CDR1 SNHLY, CDR2 FYNNEI. V lost 4 bases, J lost 0 bases, and 3 bases stayed unmatched. The CDR3 extends over 15 amino acids. This CDR3 is CASSGTGLSNQPQHF. For the CDR3, the DNA is TGTGCCAGCAGTGGGACAGGCCTTAGCAATCAGCCCCAGCATTTT. The full variable domain, completed using reference TRBV2 and TRBJ1-5, is EPEVTQTPSHQVTQMGQEVILRCVPISNHLYFYWYRQILGQKVEFLVSFYNNEISEKSEIFDDQFSVERPDGSNFTLKIRSTKLEDSAMYFCASSGTGLSNQPQHFGDGTRLSIL.